This TCR beta chain was sequenced in a study of blood T cell repertoires in COVID-19. About the study: The study drew acute and convalescent COVID-19 samples from the United States, Italy and Spain. Nucleic acid was either cDNA or gDNA, and it came from T cells, B-cell-depleted T cells, or PBMCs.

Between the trimmed V and J ends, which lost 0 bases and 2 bases, there was a span of 6 bases. This CDR3 spans 15 amino acids. CDR1 is SGHRS and CDR2 is YFSETQ in the germline V gene. Authors' analysis steps: Reference gene primer amplification yielded estimated nucleated cell counts. The method was immunoSEQ multiplex PCR; TCRdb's version includes in-frame clones alone and lacks a portion of them. V and J calls and clone size come straight from that table; D and trimming were deduced from the DNA. Among about 50,000 clones, more than 80% were seen once, and the ten largest hold 16%. This chain connects TRBV5-1 to TRBJ2-6; D is perhaps TRBD1 (5 bases). The sequence was collected from a man aged 40-55 years with acute or convalescent COVID-19. The sample was peripheral blood. The CDR3 sequence: CASSLARAGANVLTF. The CDR3 coding sequence is TGCGCCAGCAGCTTGGCCAGGGCTGGGGCCAACGTCCTGACTTTC.